The 10 T cell receptor beta chains below all came from one sample that was sequenced in a study of T cells in Graves' hyperthyroidism and ophthalmopathy. TCR beta CDR3 regions were amplified from RNA transcripts. Using the HTBI primer set, a first-round RT-PCR was run on the TCR CDR3. TCRdb re-called the multiplex PCR reads through MiXCR, storing one row per CDR3 protein. Found here are a few hundred thousand distinct CDR3 sequences, about a fifth of them singletons; the top ten hold less than 45%. The sample consisted of blood. Every receptor here comes from a man between 18 and 29 years old with Graves' ophthalmopathy.

The rearrangement joins TRBV9 to TRBJ1-6; D is unresolved. CDR1 and CDR2 from the germline V gene are SGDLS and YYNGEE. CDR3 length: 19 amino acids. With 0 bases removed from V and 0 bases from J, the gap between germline ends came to 16 bases. CDR3 in amino acids: CASSVEGGPQSSYNSPLHF. The CDR3 DNA follows: TGTGCCAGCAGCGTAGAGGGTGGGCCCCAAAGCTCCTATAATTCACCCCTCCACTTT.

This clonotype has a count of ten or more. The rearrangement joins TRBV12-3 or TRBV12-4 to TRBJ2-4, with 11 bases identical to TRBD1. V was clipped by 5 bases and J by 0 bases; unmatched bases: 9. The CDR3 has 18 residues. DNA of the CDR3: TGTGCCAGCAGTCCTGCGGACAGGGGGCGCTCAGCCAAAAACATTCAGTACTTC. Translating gives CASSPADRGRSAKNIQYF.

The rearrangement uses TRBV29-1 and TRBJ1-2, with 9 bases identical to TRBD1. Trimming took 6 bases from V and 8 from J; bases not matched to a gene: 7. CDR3 length equals 12 residues. CDR1 and CDR2 from the germline V gene are SQVTM and ANQGSEA. In DNA form, the CDR3 reads TGCAGCGTCCCACAGGGGGCGGCCGGCTACACCTTC. Residues: CSVPQGAAGYTF.

The table lists this clonotype with many counts. The chain combines TRBV13 with TRBJ2-1; TRBD2 aligns across 7 bases. V was clipped by 6 bases and J by 5 bases; unmatched bases: 7. CDR1 is PRHDT, CDR2 FYEKMQ, per germline (reference sequence). The CDR3 covers 14 residues. The CDR3 DNA reads as TGTGCCAGCAGTGCCTGGCTAGCGGACAATGAGCAGTTCTTC. Amino acid sequence: CASSAWLADNEQFF. Supplemented by reference TRBV13 and TRBJ2-1, the full variable domain reads AAGVIQSPRHLIKEKRETATLKCYPIPRHDTVYWYQQGPGQDPQFLISFYEKMQSDKGSIPDRFSAQQFSDYHSELNMSSLELGDSALYFCASSAWLADNEQFFGPGTRLTVL.

J is TRBJ2-6 and V is TRBV11-2; no firm D call. The CDR3 spans 16 residues. Trimming removed 0 bases at V and 1 base at J, with 7 bases between. The V gene's germline CDR1 is SGHAT and CDR2 FQNNGV. The CDR3 DNA reads TGTGCCAGCAGCTTAGAGGTTGAATCTGGGGCCAACGTCCTGACTTTC. This encodes CASSLEVESGANVLTF. Drawing the rest from reference TRBV11-2 and TRBJ2-6, the complete variable domain is EAGVAQSPRYKIIEKRQSVAFWCNPISGHATLYWYQQILGQGPKLLIQFQNNGVVDDSQLPKDRFSAERLKGVDSTLKIQPAKLEDSAVYLCASSLEVESGANVLTFGAGSRLTVL.

Ten or more counts support this clonotype. The V call is TRBV11-2, the J call TRBJ1-1; 8 nucleotides line up with TRBD1. The J segment lost 6 bases and the V segment lost 5 bases, leaving 17 bases of the junction unmatched. Germline lookup yields CDR1 SGHAT and CDR2 FQNNGV. The CDR3 spans 17 residues. The chain's CDR3 is CASSDTSRQGKGAEAFF. CDR3 bases: TGTGCCAGCAGCGATACAAGTAGACAGGGGAAGGGTGCTGAAGCTTTCTTT.

V usage is TRBV10-3 and J usage is TRBJ2-5; D is unresolved. The CDR3 spans 14 residues. Germline V gives CDR1 ENHRY, CDR2 SYGVKD. Trimming cost V 0 bases and J 3 bases, with 8 bases left between them. The CDR3 sequence is CAISESSGEETQYF. The CDR3 region has the DNA TGTGCCATCAGTGAGTCGTCTGGGGAAGAGACCCAGTACTTC.

This clonotype turned up a few times. This chain uses TRBV19 with TRBJ2-7; 10 nucleotides match TRBD1. Germline trimming cut 5 bases from V and 5 bases from J; bases unmatched to any gene: 12. Germline-derived CDR1 and CDR2 are LNHDA and SQIVND (reference sequence). The CDR3 is 16 amino acids. This chain's CDR3 is CASSSPGTGDSDEQYF. DNA of the CDR3: TGTGCCAGTAGTTCGCCCGGGACAGGGGATTCCGACGAGCAGTACTTC.

This clonotype has a handful of counts. The chain joins TRBV6-1 to TRBJ2-1; 12 positions agree with TRBD1. Germline V gene lookup returns CDR1 MNHNS and CDR2 SASEGT. The junction had 11 bases not matched to a gene; V was cut back by 5 bases and J by 6 bases. The CDR3 consists of 17 residues. The CDR3 reads CASSFPRGQGAGNEQFF. As DNA, the CDR3 is TGTGCCAGCAGTTTCCCCAGGGGACAGGGGGCTGGCAATGAGCAGTTCTTC.

This clonotype was seen a handful of times. The J gene is TRBJ1-6, the V gene TRBV7-6; 9 bases are a match to TRBD1. Trimming took 5 bases from V and 6 from J; bases not matched to a gene: 17. The CDR3 is 19 residues long. Germline V gene data show CDR1 as SGHVS and CDR2 as FNYEAQ. The CDR3 region is CASSRLQGATTTSNSPLHF. The CDR3 DNA sequence: TGTGCCAGCAGCAGACTACAGGGGGCTACGACGACTTCTAATTCACCCCTCCACTTT.